This T cell receptor (beta chain) was captured by sequencing in a study of blood T cell repertoires in COVID-19. Study information: Collection of acute and convalescent COVID-19 samples took place in the United States, Italy and Spain. The cDNA or gDNA used as material had been derived from T cells, B-cell-depleted T cells, or PBMCs.

The V segment lost 0 bases and the J segment 6 bases; nucleotides outside the gene matches: 16. Germline loops: CDR1 SGDLS, CDR2 YYNGEE. The CDR3 spans 19 residues. Clones were sequenced by immunoSEQ multiplex PCR, and TCRdb holds only the in-frame ones, with some missing. The sample gives around 87,000 clones, 90% of which show up once; roughly 1.5% is in the top ten. The sample comprised peripheral blood. The receptor was derived from a human donor with active COVID-19. The donor label of this sample is uncertain. The chain employs TRBV9 and TRBJ2-2, with TRBD2 matching over 8 bases. In nucleotides, the CDR3 is TGTGCCAGCAGCGTAGCCCCCGGGGGGGCCTCCTTAAGCTCCGGGGAGCTGTTTTTT. This gives the protein CASSVAPGGASLSSGELFF.